These T cell receptor beta chains were read from a single sample in a study of blood T cell repertoires in COVID-19. Some clones are missing from TCRdb's copy, which holds only in-frame ones; the method was immunoSEQ multiplex PCR. This table has 500,000 or so clones, roughly 87% appearing once. The sample was PBMCs or T cells enriched from blood (not recorded which). These TCRs come from a woman aged 18 to 35 who had recovered from COVID-19. The CDR3 runs from the conserved cysteine through the conserved F or W. The D gene is left open where the match is weak. A clone size is listed for some rows: how often the clone was seen (once, few, many), or a class if it is expanded.

TRBD1 TRBJ1-2 TRBV5-4 - CASSPRGTGDGYTF TGTGCCAGCAGCCCGAGAGGGACAGGGGATGGCTACACCTTC
TRBD2 TRBJ2-7 TRBV4-1 - CASSQDPASGVTYEQYF TGCGCCAGCAGCCAAGATCCTGCTAGCGGGGTGACTTACGAGCAGTACTTC
- TRBJ1-3 TRBV6-5 - CASSYRNTIYF TGTGCCAGCAGTTATAGAAACACCATATATTTT
TRBD1 TRBJ2-1 TRBV29-1 - CSVAGSTGGTYNEQFF TGCAGCGTTGCGGGGTCAACAGGGGGGACCTACAATGAGCAGTTCTTC
- TRBJ2-3 TRBV27 - CASWLPDTQYF TGTGCCAGCTGGCTCCCAGATACGCAGTATTTT
- TRBJ1-2 TRBV4-2 - CASSQDLREGLYGYTF TGTGCCAGCAGCCAAGATCTTCGGGAGGGGCTTTATGGCTACACCTTC
TRBD1 TRBJ1-4 TRBV5-6 once CASSSDRREKLFF TGTGCCAGCAGCTCGGACAGGCGGGAAAAACTGTTTTTT
- TRBJ1-5 TRBV2 - CASSQEDFGNQPQHF TGTGCCAGCAGCCAGGAGGATTTTGGCAATCAGCCCCAGCATTTT
TRBD1 TRBJ1-1 TRBV28 once CASSRGGQGAGTEAFF TGTGCCAGCAGCCGCGGGGGACAGGGGGCCGGCACTGAAGCTTTCTTT
- TRBJ2-1 TRBV27 once CASSLGLYNEQFF TGTGCCAGCAGTTTAGGCCTCTACAATGAGCAGTTCTTC
- TRBJ1-4 TRBV14 - CASSLRGAAATNEKLFF TGTGCCAGCAGCCTCCGGGGGGCCGCGGCAACTAATGAAAAACTGTTTTTT
- TRBJ2-3 TRBV2 - CASRTVAASTDTQYF TGTGCCAGCAGGACCGTAGCGGCTAGCACAGATACGCAGTATTTT
- TRBJ1-2 TRBV28 - CASSSLTVYGYTF TGTGCCAGCAGTTCCTTGACAGTATATGGCTACACCTTC
TRBD1 TRBJ1-2 TRBV30 few CAWSVMGRGNYGYTF TGTGCCTGGAGTGTAATGGGCAGGGGGAACTATGGCTACACCTTC